The source of this T cell receptor beta chain is a study of tissue T cells after allogeneic stem cell transplantation. Study context: Viable blood and marrow gave sorted CD3+ T cells if numbers allowed.

Clones were sequenced by immunoSEQ multiplex PCR, and TCRdb holds only the in-frame ones, with some missing. The sample has 1,400 or so clones; around four fifths are singletons. With regard to this clone: Its matching antigen is unknown.

There are 17 residues in the CDR3. The ends were cut back, 0 bases at V and 0 bases at J, with 12 bases in the middle. Looked up from germline, CDR1 is LGHNA and CDR2 is YNFKEQ. The study, taken as a whole, reports: Anatomically similar tissues had similar TCR repertoires within each patient. Motif-based clustering found tissue-specific repertoire signatures shared across patients, though few clones were shared.

Material: blood, obtained at autopsy. The chain is built from TRBV4-2 and TRBJ2-4; D is perhaps TRBD1 or TRBD2 (5 bases each). The clonotype comes from a male patient at least 60 years old with steroid-refractory graft-versus-host disease after an allogeneic stem cell transplant. Some of these T cells may belong to the graft donor. This chain's CDR3 is CASSQDILGVAKNIQYF. In nucleotides, the CDR3 is TGTGCCAGCAGCCAAGATATATTGGGGGTAGCCAAAAACATTCAGTACTTC.